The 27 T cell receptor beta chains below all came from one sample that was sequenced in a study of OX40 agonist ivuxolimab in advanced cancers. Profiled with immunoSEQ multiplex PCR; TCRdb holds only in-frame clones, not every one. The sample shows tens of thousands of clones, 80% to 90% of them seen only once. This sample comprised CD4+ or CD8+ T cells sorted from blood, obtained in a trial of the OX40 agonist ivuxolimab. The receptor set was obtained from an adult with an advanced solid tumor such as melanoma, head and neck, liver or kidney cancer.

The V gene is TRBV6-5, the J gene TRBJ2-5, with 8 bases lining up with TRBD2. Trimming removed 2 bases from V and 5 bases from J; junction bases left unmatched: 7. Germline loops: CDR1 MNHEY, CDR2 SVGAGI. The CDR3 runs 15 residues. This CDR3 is CASSYPREGRETQYF. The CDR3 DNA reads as TGTGCCAGCAGTTACCCACGGGAGGGCCGTGAGACCCAGTACTTC.

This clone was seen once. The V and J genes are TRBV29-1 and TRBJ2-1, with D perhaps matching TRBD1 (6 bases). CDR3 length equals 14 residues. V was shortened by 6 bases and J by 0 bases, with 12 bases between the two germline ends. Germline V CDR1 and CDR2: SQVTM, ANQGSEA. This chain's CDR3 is CSVVTGGSYNEQFF. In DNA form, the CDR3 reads TGCAGCGTAGTGACAGGCGGCTCCTACAATGAGCAGTTCTTC.

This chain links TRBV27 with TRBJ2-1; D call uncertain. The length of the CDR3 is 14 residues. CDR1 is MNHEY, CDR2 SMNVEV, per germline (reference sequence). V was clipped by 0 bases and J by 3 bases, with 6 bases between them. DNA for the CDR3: TGTGCCAGCAGTTTATCGAGTTACTACAATGAGCAGTTCTTC. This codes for CASSLSSYYNEQFF.

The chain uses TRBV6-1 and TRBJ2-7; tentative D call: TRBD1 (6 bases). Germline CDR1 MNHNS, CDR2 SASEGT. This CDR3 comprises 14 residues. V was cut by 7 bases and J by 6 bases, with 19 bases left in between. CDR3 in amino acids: CASIDPWGQSEQYF. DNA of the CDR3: TGTGCCAGCATTGACCCTTGGGGACAATCCGAGCAGTACTTC.

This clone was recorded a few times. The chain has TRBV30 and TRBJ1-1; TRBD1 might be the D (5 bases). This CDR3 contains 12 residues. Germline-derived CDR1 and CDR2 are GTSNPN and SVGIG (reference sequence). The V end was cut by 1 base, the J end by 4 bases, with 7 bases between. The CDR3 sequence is CAWSAGSTEAFF. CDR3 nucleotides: TGTGCCTGGAGTGCAGGGAGCACTGAAGCTTTCTTT.

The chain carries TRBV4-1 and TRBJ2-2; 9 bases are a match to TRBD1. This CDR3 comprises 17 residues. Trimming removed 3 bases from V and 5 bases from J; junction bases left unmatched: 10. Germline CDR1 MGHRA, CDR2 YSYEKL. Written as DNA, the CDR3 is TGCGCCAGCAGCCATACTACAGGGGGCGGGCTGACCGGGGAGCTGTTTTTT. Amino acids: CASSHTTGGGLTGELFF.

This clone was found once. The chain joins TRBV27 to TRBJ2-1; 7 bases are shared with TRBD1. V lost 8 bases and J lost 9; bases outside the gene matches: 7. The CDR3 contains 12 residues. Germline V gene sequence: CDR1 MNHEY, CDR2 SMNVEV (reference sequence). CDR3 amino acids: CASSRQGAEQFF. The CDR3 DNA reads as TGTGCCAGCTCTCGACAGGGTGCTGAGCAGTTCTTC.

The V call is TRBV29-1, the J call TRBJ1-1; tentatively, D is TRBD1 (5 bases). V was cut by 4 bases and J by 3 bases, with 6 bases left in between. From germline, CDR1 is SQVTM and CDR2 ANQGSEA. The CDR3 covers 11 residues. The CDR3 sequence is CSVARDTEAFF. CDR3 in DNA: TGCAGCGTTGCCAGGGACACTGAAGCTTTCTTT.

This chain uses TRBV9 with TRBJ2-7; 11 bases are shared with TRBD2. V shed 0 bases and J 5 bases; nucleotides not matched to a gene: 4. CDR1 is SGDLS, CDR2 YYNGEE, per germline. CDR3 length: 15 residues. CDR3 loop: CASSVATSGSHEQYF. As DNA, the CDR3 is TGTGCCAGCAGCGTAGCTACTAGCGGGAGCCACGAGCAGTACTTC.

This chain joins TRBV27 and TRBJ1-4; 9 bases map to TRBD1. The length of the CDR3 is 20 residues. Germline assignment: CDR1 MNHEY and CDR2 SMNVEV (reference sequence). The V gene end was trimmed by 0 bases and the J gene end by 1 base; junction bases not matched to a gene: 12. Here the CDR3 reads CASSLSAGQGYFGTNEKLFF. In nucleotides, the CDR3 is TGTGCCAGCAGTTTATCGGCCGGACAGGGGTATTTTGGAACTAATGAAAAACTGTTTTTT.

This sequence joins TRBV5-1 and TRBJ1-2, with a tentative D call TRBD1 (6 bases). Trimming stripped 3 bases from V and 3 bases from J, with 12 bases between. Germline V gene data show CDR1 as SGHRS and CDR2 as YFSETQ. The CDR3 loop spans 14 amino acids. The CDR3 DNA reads TGCGCCAGCAGCTCGGAACAGGGCTACTATGGCTACACCTTC. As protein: CASSSEQGYYGYTF.

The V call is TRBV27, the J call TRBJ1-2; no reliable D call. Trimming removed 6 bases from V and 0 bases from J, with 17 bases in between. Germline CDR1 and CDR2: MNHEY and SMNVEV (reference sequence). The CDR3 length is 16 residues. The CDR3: CASSLFGDLTNYGYTF. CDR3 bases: TGTGCCAGCAGCCTTTTCGGGGATCTGACTAACTATGGCTACACCTTC.

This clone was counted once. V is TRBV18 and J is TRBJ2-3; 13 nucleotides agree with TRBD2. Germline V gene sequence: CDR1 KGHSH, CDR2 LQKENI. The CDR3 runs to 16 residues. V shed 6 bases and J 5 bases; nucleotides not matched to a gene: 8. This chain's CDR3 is CASSRTSGRVGDTQYF. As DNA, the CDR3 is TGTGCCAGCTCCCGGACTAGCGGGAGAGTAGGAGATACGCAGTATTTT.

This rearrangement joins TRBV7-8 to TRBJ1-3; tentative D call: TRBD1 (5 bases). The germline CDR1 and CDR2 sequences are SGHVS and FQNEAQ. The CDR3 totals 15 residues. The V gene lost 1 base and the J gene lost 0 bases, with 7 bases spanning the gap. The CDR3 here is CASSLVGGSGNTIYF. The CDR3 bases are TGTGCCAGCAGCTTAGTGGGGGGCTCTGGAAACACCATATATTTT. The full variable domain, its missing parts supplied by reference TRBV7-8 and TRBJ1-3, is GAGVSQSPRYKVAKRGQDVALRCDPISGHVSLFWYQQALGQGPEFLTYFQNEAQLDKSGLPSDRFFAERPEGSVSTLKIQRTQQEDSAVYLCASSLVGGSGNTIYFGEGSWLTVV.

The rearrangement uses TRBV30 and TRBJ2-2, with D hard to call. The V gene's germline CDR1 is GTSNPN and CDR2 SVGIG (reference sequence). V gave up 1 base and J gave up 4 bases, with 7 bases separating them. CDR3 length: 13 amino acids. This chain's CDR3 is CAWSAQATGELFF. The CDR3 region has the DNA TGTGCCTGGAGTGCCCAGGCCACCGGGGAGCTGTTTTTT.

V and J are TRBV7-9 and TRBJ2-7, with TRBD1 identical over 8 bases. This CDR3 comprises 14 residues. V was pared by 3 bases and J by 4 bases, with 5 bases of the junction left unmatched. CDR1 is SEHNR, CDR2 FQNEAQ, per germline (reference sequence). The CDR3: CASSFQGAVYEQYF. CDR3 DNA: TGTGCCAGCAGCTTTCAGGGGGCGGTATACGAGCAGTACTTC. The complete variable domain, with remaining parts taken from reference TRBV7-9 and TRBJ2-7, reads DTGVSQNPRHKITKRGQNVTFRCDPISEHNRLYWYRQTLGQGPEFLTYFQNEAQLEKSRLLSDRFSAERPKGSFSTLEIQRTEQGDSAMYLCASSFQGAVYEQYFGPGTRLTVT.

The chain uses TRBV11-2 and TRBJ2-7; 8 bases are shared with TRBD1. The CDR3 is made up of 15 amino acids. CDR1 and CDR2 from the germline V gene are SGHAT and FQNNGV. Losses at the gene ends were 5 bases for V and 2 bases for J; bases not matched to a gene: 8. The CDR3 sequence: CASSERQGLPYEQYF. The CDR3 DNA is TGTGCCAGCAGCGAAAGACAGGGGCTCCCCTACGAGCAGTACTTC.

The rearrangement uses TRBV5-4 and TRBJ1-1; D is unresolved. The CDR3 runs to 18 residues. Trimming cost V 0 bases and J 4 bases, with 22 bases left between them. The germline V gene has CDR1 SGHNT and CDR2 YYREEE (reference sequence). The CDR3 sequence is CASSLGSGYGGEGTEAFF. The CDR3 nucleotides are TGTGCCAGCAGCTTGGGATCCGGGTACGGTGGTGAGGGCACTGAAGCTTTCTTT.

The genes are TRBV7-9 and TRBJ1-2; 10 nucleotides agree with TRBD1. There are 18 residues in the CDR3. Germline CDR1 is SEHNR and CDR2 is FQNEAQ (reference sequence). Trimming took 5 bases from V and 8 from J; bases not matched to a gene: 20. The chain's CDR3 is CASSAPGARDRGREGYTF. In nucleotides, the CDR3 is TGTGCCAGCAGCGCGCCAGGAGCTCGGGACAGGGGTAGGGAGGGCTACACCTTC.

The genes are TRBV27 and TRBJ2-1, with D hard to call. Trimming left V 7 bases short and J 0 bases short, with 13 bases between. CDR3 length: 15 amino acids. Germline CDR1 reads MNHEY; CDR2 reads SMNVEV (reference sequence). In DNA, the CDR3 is TGTGCCAGCATGTGGCGCGCCAGCTCCTACAATGAGCAGTTCTTC. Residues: CASMWRASSYNEQFF.

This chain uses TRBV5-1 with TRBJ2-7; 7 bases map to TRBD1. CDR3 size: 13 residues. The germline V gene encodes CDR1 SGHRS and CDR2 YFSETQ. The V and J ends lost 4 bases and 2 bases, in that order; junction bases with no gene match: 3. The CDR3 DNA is TGCGCCAGCAGCACGGACAGGCCCTACGAGCAGTACTTC. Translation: CASSTDRPYEQYF.

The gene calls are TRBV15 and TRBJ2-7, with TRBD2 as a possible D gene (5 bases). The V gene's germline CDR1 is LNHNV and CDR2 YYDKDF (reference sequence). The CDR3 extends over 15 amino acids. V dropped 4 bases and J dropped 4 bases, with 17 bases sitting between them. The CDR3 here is CATSILSAGKYEQYF. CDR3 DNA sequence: TGTGCCACCAGCATTCTTAGCGCTGGCAAGTACGAGCAGTACTTC.

CDR3 sequence: CASSLSDPGFYEQYF. The CDR3 region has the DNA TGTGCCAGCAGTTTATCGGACCCAGGGTTCTACGAGCAGTACTTC. This chain connects TRBV27 to TRBJ2-7; tentative D call: TRBD1 (5 bases). The V and J ends lost 0 bases and 3 bases respectively, with 12 bases between them. Germline V gene sequence: CDR1 MNHEY, CDR2 SMNVEV (reference sequence). The CDR3 sequence is 15 residues long.

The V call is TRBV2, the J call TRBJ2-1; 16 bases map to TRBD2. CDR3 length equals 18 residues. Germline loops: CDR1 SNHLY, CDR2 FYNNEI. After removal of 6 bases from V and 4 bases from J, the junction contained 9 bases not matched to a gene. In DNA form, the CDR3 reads TGTGCCAGCAGCCCTGGGACTAGCGGGAGGGGGAGATACAATGAGCAGTTCTTC. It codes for CASSPGTSGRGRYNEQFF.

CDR3 in amino acids: CASSLGRAQPQHF. CDR3 bases: TGTGCCAGCAGCTTAGGCAGGGCCCAGCCCCAGCATTTT. V usage is TRBV13 and J usage is TRBJ1-5, with D tentatively TRBD1 (5 bases). Germline V CDR1 and CDR2: PRHDT, FYEKMQ (reference sequence). This CDR3 is built from 13 residues. V dropped 0 bases and J dropped 7 bases, with 7 bases sitting between them.

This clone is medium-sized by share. The CDR3 DNA reads as TGTGCCAGCAGTTTAATCGGCAACAATGAGCAGTTCTTC. As protein: CASSLIGNNEQFF. This chain uses TRBV27 with TRBJ2-1; D is unresolved. The CDR3 runs 13 residues. Germline CDR1 MNHEY, CDR2 SMNVEV (reference sequence). V gave up 2 bases and J gave up 5 bases, with 7 bases separating them.

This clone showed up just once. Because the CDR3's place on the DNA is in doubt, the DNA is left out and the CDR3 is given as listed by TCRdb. CDR3 amino acids: CASTSFGPGTDTQYF. This chain joins TRBV27 and TRBJ2-3; the table calls TRBD2, which could not be checked here. 15 amino acids form the CDR3, both terminal residues included. Germline V gene data show CDR1 as MNHEY and CDR2 as SMNVEV (reference sequence).